This T cell receptor (beta chain) emerged from a study of tumor T cells in aggressive B-cell lymphoma. The data were produced by immunoSEQ multiplex PCR, yet TCRdb's version contains in-frame clones alone and is incomplete. The table includes some 5,000 clones, roughly 80% detected once. V was clipped by 2 bases and J by 2 bases, with 12 bases between them. The CDR3 covers 14 residues. Germline V gene data show CDR1 as GTSNPN and CDR2 as SVGIG (reference sequence). The sequencing input was tumor tissue. The TCR sequence derives from an adult with diffuse large B cell lymphoma. V gene TRBV30 combines with J gene TRBJ1-1; D is perhaps TRBD1 (6 bases). CDR3: CAWSWGQTNTEAFF. The CDR3 DNA sequence: TGTGCCTGGAGTTGGGGACAAACTAACACTGAAGCTTTCTTT. Drawing the rest from reference TRBV30 and TRBJ1-1, the complete variable domain is SQTIHQWPATLVQPVGSPLSLECTVEGTSNPNLYWYRQAAGRGLQLLFYSVGIGQISSEVPQNLSASRPQDRQFILSSKKLLLSDSGFYLCAWSWGQTNTEAFFGQGTRLTVV.